Following are 10 T cell receptor beta chains from one sample sequenced in a study of brain T cells in children with intractable seizures. Measured with immunoSEQ multiplex PCR; TCRdb has only the in-frame clones, and not every one. The table includes 300,000 to 400,000 clones, 85% to 95% detected once. Time point meaning: blood from clinic visit 5 months post-surgery; TSC patient then seizure free. The source was peripheral blood, collected roughly 5 months after surgery. The source of these receptors is a boy in the first two years of life with tuberous sclerosis and intractable seizures.

The chain recombines TRBV18 with TRBJ2-3, with 8 bases lining up with TRBD1. This CDR3 has 16 residues. V shed 3 bases, J shed 0 bases, and the junction held 5 bases outside the gene matches. The germline V gene has CDR1 KGHSH and CDR2 LQKENI. CDR3 sequence: CASSPFRDRSTDTQYF. CDR3 coding DNA: TGTGCCAGCTCACCGTTCAGGGACAGGAGCACAGATACGCAGTATTTT.

V is TRBV24-1 and J is TRBJ1-1; D remains ambiguous. Looked up from germline, CDR1 is KGHDR and CDR2 is SFDVKD. This CDR3 is 13 amino acids long. Between the trimmed V and J ends, which lost 2 bases and 11 bases, there was a span of 14 bases. The CDR3 region has the DNA TGTGCCACCAGTGATTCGGGCTATAGGGAGGCTTTCTTT. Amino acids: CATSDSGYREAFF.

The chain links TRBV30 to TRBJ1-1, with no clear D. This CDR3 has 13 residues. Germline V gene lookup returns CDR1 GTSNPN and CDR2 SVGIG (reference sequence). V lost 5 bases and J 3 bases, leaving 13 bases between the germline ends. The chain's CDR3 is CAWQLRQDTEAFF. DNA of the CDR3: TGTGCCTGGCAACTGAGGCAGGACACTGAAGCTTTCTTT.

With regard to this clone: An end of the junction differs from the germline gene, which may be a read error. This chain connects TRBV18 to TRBJ1-1; D perhaps matches TRBD1 (5 bases). Germline V gene data show CDR1 as KGHSH and CDR2 as LQKENI. The length of the CDR3 is 17 residues. Here the CDR3 DNA reads TGTGCCAGCTCCCCACTTAGGATGTTGGGGCCGTCGGCTGAAGCTTTCTTT. This translates into CASSPLRMLGPSAEAFF.

V gene TRBV2 combines with J gene TRBJ1-4; D may be TRBD1 (6 bases). V was trimmed by 7 bases and J by 4 bases, leaving 13 bases between them. This CDR3 has 14 amino acids. Germline assignment: CDR1 SNHLY and CDR2 FYNNEI. The CDR3 sequence is CASNKDSFNEKLFF. The CDR3 DNA sequence: TGTGCCAGCAATAAGGACAGCTTTAATGAAAAACTGTTTTTT.

The rearrangement uses TRBV4-1 and TRBJ1-2; D is unclear. Germline V gives CDR1 MGHRA, CDR2 YSYEKL. V dropped 1 base and J dropped 4 bases, with 10 bases sitting between them. This CDR3 has 14 amino acids. Here the CDR3 DNA reads TGCGCCAGCAGCCAAGTGAAGGTCTTCTATGGCTACACCTTC. Translating it yields CASSQVKVFYGYTF.

The chain recombines TRBV6-2 or TRBV6-3 with TRBJ2-7; D ambiguous. The CDR3 is 11 residues long. CDR1 and CDR2 (germline): MNHEY, SVGEGT. Trimming removed 2 bases at V and 2 bases at J, with 1 base between. The CDR3 reads CASSYAYEQYF. DNA for the CDR3: TGTGCCAGCAGTTACGCCTACGAGCAGTACTTC.

V is TRBV27 and J is TRBJ1-2; no definite D call. This CDR3 comprises 17 residues. V was trimmed by 6 bases and J by 4 bases, leaving 24 bases between them. The germline gives CDR1 MNHEY, CDR2 SMNVEV (reference sequence). The chain's CDR3 is CASSPGPASVLRYGYTF. The CDR3 DNA reads TGTGCCAGCAGCCCCGGGCCAGCCTCCGTTCTCCGCTATGGCTACACCTTC.

In the case of this clone: Distinct nucleotide sequences in the sample also encode this CDR3. The chain carries TRBV27 and TRBJ1-1, with D tentatively TRBD1 (5 bases). Germline V gene lookup returns CDR1 MNHEY and CDR2 SMNVEV (reference sequence). The CDR3 covers 13 residues. Trimming took off 2 bases at V and 1 base at J, with 5 bases between the two ends. The CDR3 coding sequence is TGTGCCAGCAGTTTACAGGGGAACACTGAAGCTTTCTTT. Translated, it gives CASSLQGNTEAFF.

The V gene is TRBV29-1, the J gene TRBJ2-5, with D possibly matching TRBD1 (6 bases). The CDR3 spans 13 residues. The germline V gene has CDR1 SQVTM and CDR2 ANQGSEA. Trimming took 2 bases from V and 2 from J, leaving 9 bases between them. CDR3 sequence: CSVERDTQETQYF. In DNA, the CDR3 is TGCAGCGTTGAAAGGGACACACAAGAGACCCAGTACTTC.